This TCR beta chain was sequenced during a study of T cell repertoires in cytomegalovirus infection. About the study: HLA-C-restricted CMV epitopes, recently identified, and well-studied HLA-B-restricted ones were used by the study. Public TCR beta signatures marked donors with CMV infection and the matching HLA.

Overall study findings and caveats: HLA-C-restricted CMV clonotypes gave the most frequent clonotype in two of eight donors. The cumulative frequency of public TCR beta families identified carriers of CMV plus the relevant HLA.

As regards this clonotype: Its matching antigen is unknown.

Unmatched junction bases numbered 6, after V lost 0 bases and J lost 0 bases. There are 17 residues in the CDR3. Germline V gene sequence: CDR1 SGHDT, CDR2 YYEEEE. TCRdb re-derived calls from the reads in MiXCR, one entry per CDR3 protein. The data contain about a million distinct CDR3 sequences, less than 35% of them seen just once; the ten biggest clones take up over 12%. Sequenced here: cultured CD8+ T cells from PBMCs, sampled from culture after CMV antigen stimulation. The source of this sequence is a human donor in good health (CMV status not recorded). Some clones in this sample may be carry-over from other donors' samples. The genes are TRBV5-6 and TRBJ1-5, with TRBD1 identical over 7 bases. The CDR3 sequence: CASSLGGTDYSNQPQHF. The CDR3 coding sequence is TGTGCCAGCAGCTTGGGGGGGACAGATTATAGCAATCAGCCCCAGCATTTT.